The 21 T cell receptor beta chains listed next were all sequenced from one sample in a study of cytomegalovirus exposure and HLA in healthy donors. In the PCR, 60 Vbeta and 13 Jbeta primers were used. This table comes from immunoSEQ multiplex PCR, and its TCRdb copy is limited to in-frame clones, with some not included. Of about 160,000 clones in the sample, approximately 81% were seen once. Sequencing was done on a sample of PBMCs. These receptors were taken from a boy aged 2 to 10 in good health and CMV-seronegative.

The chain has TRBV7-8 and TRBJ2-6; perhaps TRBD2 as D (6 bases). The CDR3 spans 16 residues. Deletions cut 4 bases from V and 3 bases from J, with 13 bases between. Per germline, CDR1 SGHVS and CDR2 FQNEAQ. DNA of the CDR3: TGTGCCAGCAGCTCCTCTCGGGGACTTGGGGCCAACGTCCTGACTTTC. Translation gives CASSSSRGLGANVLTF.

The rearrangement links TRBV5-4 to TRBJ2-7; the match to TRBD2 covers 10 bases. The CDR3 runs 15 residues. Per germline, CDR1 SGHNT and CDR2 YYREEE (reference sequence). After removal of 5 bases from V and 5 bases from J, the junction contained 10 bases not matched to a gene. CDR3 sequence (DNA): TGTGCCAGCAGGAACCTAGCGGGAGATCTCGACGAGCAGTACTTC. It encodes CASRNLAGDLDEQYF.

The CDR3 coding sequence is TGCAGCGTTGAAACTAGGCTGACGAACACTGAAGCTTTCTTT. Translating it yields CSVETRLTNTEAFF. The rearrangement uses TRBV29-1 and TRBJ1-1; no reliable D call. V lost 2 bases, J lost 1 base, and 11 bases lay in between. The germline CDR1 and CDR2 sequences are SQVTM and ANQGSEA. This CDR3 has 14 amino acids.

This clone came up a few times. The rearrangement uses TRBV6-5 and TRBJ1-3, with D unclear. The V end was cut by 6 bases, the J end by 4 bases, with 4 bases between. Germline CDR1 reads MNHEY; CDR2 reads SVGAGI. The CDR3 spans 11 residues. The CDR3 protein is CASSQGNTIYF. The CDR3 nucleotides are TGTGCCAGCAGCCAGGGAAACACCATATATTTT.

This chain links TRBV18 with TRBJ2-2; TRBD1 agrees at 7 bases. This CDR3 region has 16 residues. From germline, CDR1 is KGHSH and CDR2 LQKENI. Unmatched junction bases numbered 9, after V lost 4 bases and J lost 4 bases. The CDR3: CASSLPGQTITGELFF. The CDR3 nucleotides are TGTGCCAGCTCACTCCCGGGACAGACCATCACCGGGGAGCTGTTTTTT.

The genes are TRBV6-1 and TRBJ2-3; TRBD2 agrees at 12 bases. The CDR3 is 14 residues long. Germline CDR1 reads MNHNS; CDR2 reads SASEGT. Unmatched junction bases numbered 9, after V lost 8 bases and J lost 9 bases. The CDR3 nucleotides are TGTGCCAGCGGAAGGACTAGCGGGACTGAAACGCAGTATTTT. Amino acids: CASGRTSGTETQYF.

The chain uses TRBV4-1 and TRBJ2-7; 7 bases fit TRBD1. From germline, CDR1 is MGHRA and CDR2 YSYEKL. V lost 1 base, J lost 5 bases, and 8 bases stayed unmatched. CDR3 length: 15 amino acids. The CDR3 loop reads CASSQGTGNIHEQYF. The CDR3 DNA follows: TGCGCCAGCAGCCAAGGGACAGGAAATATCCACGAGCAGTACTTC.

CDR3 sequence (DNA): TGTGCCAGCAGTTTTCTAGCAGATACGCAGTATTTT. This encodes CASSFLADTQYF. The gene calls are TRBV27 and TRBJ2-3; D is ambiguous. V was cut by 3 bases and J by 4 bases, with 5 bases left in between. CDR3 size: 12 residues. Germline CDR1 reads MNHEY; CDR2 reads SMNVEV (reference sequence).

This clone was found a few times. The chain couples TRBV28 to TRBJ2-7; D gene uncertain. Germline V gene sequence: CDR1 MDHEN, CDR2 SYDVKM. V was cut by 3 bases and J by 6 bases, with 6 bases left in between. CDR3 length equals 11 residues. The CDR3 DNA reads as TGTGCCAGCAGTTTGACATCCGAGCAGTACTTC. This gives the protein CASSLTSEQYF.

This clone turned up a few times. The chain recombines TRBV10-3 with TRBJ1-3; maybe TRBD1 (6 bases). Germline lookup yields CDR1 ENHRY and CDR2 SYGVKD. This CDR3 region has 15 residues. The ends were cut back, 7 bases at V and 2 bases at J, with 15 bases in the middle. CDR3: CAITSGTPPGNTIYF. In DNA, the CDR3 is TGTGCCATCACTTCCGGGACACCTCCTGGAAACACCATATATTTT.

In this sample, this clone turned up a few times. V usage is TRBV6-1 and J usage is TRBJ1-1, with 8 bases aligning to TRBD1. The CDR3 length is 13 residues. J gave up 6 bases and V 5 bases, and 5 bases lay outside the gene matches. CDR1 is MNHNS, CDR2 SASEGT, per germline. CDR3 DNA: TGTGCCAGCAGTCTCCGACAGGGGCCTGAAGCTTTCTTT. Translated, it gives CASSLRQGPEAFF.

V is TRBV27 and J is TRBJ2-6; 7 bases are shared with TRBD1. V gave up 0 bases and J gave up 0 bases; unmatched junction bases: 8. The germline CDR1 and CDR2 sequences are MNHEY and SMNVEV (reference sequence). CDR3 length: 19 residues. Written as DNA, the CDR3 is TGTGCCAGCAGTTTATCAGATAGGACAGGATACTCTGGGGCCAACGTCCTGACTTTC. Amino acids: CASSLSDRTGYSGANVLTF.

This clone was observed once. This rearrangement joins TRBV7-9 to TRBJ1-1, with D uncertain. Looked up from germline, CDR1 is SEHNR and CDR2 is FQNEAQ (reference sequence). Trimming removed 1 base at V and 8 bases at J, with 11 bases between. This CDR3 has 13 residues. The CDR3 DNA reads TGTGCCAGCAGCTTAGGGCGGGTCAAAGAAGCTTTCTTT. It encodes CASSLGRVKEAFF.

The chain employs TRBV29-1 and TRBJ2-1; TRBD2 might be the D (6 bases). Trimming shortened V by 4 bases and J by 5 bases, and 15 bases separated the two germline ends. Germline assignment: CDR1 SQVTM and CDR2 ANQGSEA. The CDR3 contains 14 residues. CDR3 loop: CSVGLASSHNEQFF. The CDR3 DNA is TGCAGCGTTGGGCTAGCGTCTTCCCACAATGAGCAGTTCTTC.

CDR3 nucleotide sequence: TGTGCCAGCAGCTTGGCGGCTAGCGGGGGGGATGAGCAGTTCTTC. It encodes CASSLAASGGDEQFF. This chain links TRBV5-4 with TRBJ2-1; 12 nucleotides align to TRBD2. V shed 0 bases and J 8 bases; nucleotides not matched to a gene: 3. Germline V gene sequence: CDR1 SGHNT, CDR2 YYREEE (reference sequence). The CDR3 extends over 15 amino acids.

The rearrangement links TRBV27 to TRBJ1-1; perhaps TRBD1 as D (5 bases). Trimming pared 2 bases from V and 4 bases from J, leaving 8 bases between. Per germline, CDR1 MNHEY and CDR2 SMNVEV (reference sequence). The CDR3 totals 13 residues. The CDR3: CASSLGGGTEAFF. The CDR3 coding sequence is TGTGCCAGCAGTTTAGGGGGGGGCACTGAAGCTTTCTTT.

The CDR3 coding sequence is TGTGCAAGTCGCTTAGCCGTCTCCTCCCGAGCGGGGGACCAAGAGACCCAGTACTTC. It yields the protein CASRLAVSSRAGDQETQYF. V usage is TRBV12-2 and J usage is TRBJ2-5; the table assigns TRBD2, which was not confirmed against the DNA. TRBV12-2 is classified as a pseudogene. CDR3 size: 19 residues.

The chain combines TRBV2 with TRBJ2-3, with 7 positions matching TRBD1. The CDR3 extends over 17 amino acids. The V gene's germline CDR1 is SNHLY and CDR2 FYNNEI. After removal of 1 base from V and 0 bases from J, the junction contained 7 bases not matched to a gene. CDR3 in amino acids: CASSEEEGAPSTDTQYF. The CDR3 coding sequence is TGTGCCAGCAGTGAAGAAGAGGGGGCTCCAAGCACAGATACGCAGTATTTT.

This clone was detected only a few times. The CDR3 region is CASSAGQGALAFF. DNA for the CDR3: TGTGCCAGTAGTGCCGGACAGGGGGCCCTAGCTTTCTTT. This rearrangement joins TRBV19 to TRBJ1-1, with 11 bases identical to TRBD1. Germline CDR1 and CDR2: LNHDA and SQIVND (reference sequence). The CDR3 contains 13 residues. V shed 5 bases, J shed 10 bases, and the junction held 6 bases outside the gene matches.

This rearrangement joins TRBV7-8 to TRBJ1-1; D is unresolved. The CDR3 length is 15 residues. CDR1 is SGHVS, CDR2 FQNEAQ, per germline. Deletions cut 4 bases from V and 2 bases from J, with 14 bases between. CDR3 bases: TGTGCCAGCAGCTCCACCCGGACTGCTAACACTGAAGCTTTCTTT. Translating gives CASSSTRTANTEAFF.

The chain employs TRBV6-1 and TRBJ2-7, with D hard to call. V was clipped by 1 base and J by 0 bases, with 10 bases between them. The germline V gene has CDR1 MNHNS and CDR2 SASEGT. The CDR3 totals 15 residues. CDR3 nucleotide sequence: TGTGCCAGCAGTGAAGAAGGCGGTGTCTCCTACGAGCAGTACTTC. This codes for CASSEEGGVSYEQYF.